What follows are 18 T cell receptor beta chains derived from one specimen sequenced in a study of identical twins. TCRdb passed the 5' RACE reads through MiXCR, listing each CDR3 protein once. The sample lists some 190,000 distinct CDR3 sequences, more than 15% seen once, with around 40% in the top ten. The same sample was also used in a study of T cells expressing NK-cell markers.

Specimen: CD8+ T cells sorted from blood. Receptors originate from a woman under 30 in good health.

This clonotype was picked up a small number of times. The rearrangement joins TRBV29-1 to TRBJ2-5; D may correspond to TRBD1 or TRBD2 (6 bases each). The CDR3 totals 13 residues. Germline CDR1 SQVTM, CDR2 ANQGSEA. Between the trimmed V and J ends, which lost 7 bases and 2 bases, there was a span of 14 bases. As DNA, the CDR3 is TGCAGCGCGCGGAGGGGGGAACAAGAGACCCAGTACTTC. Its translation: CSARRGEQETQYF.

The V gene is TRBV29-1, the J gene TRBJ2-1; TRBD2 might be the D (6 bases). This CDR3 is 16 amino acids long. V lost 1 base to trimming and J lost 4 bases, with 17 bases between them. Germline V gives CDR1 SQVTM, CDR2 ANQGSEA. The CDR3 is CSVEGGGEMLYNEQFF. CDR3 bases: TGCAGCGTTGAAGGCGGAGGGGAAATGTTGTACAATGAGCAGTTCTTC.

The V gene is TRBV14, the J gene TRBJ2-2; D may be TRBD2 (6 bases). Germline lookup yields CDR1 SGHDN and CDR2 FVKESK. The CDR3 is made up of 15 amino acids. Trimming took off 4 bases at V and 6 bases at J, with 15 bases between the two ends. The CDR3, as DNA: TGTGCCAGCAGCCCGGCACCCCGCGGGGCCGGGGAGCTGTTTTTT. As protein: CASSPAPRGAGELFF.

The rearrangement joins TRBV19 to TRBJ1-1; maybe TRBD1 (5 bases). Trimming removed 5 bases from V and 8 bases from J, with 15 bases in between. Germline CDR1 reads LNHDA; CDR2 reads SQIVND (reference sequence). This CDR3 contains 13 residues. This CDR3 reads CASSASMGREAFF. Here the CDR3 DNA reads TGTGCCAGTAGTGCTTCCATGGGACGGGAAGCTTTCTTT. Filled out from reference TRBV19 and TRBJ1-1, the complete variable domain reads DGGITQSPKYLFRKEGQNVTLSCEQNLNHDAMYWYRQDPGQGLRLIYYSQIVNDFQKGDIAEGYSVSREKKESFPLTVTSAQKNPTAFYLCASSASMGREAFFGQGTRLTVV.

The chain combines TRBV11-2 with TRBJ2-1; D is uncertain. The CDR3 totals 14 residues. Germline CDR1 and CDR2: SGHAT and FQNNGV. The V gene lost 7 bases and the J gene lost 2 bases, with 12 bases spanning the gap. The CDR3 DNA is TGTGCCAGCACCTCCCGACAAACCTACAATGAGCAGTTCTTC. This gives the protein CASTSRQTYNEQFF. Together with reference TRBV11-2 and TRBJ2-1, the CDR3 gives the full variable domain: EAGVAQSPRYKIIEKRQSVAFWCNPISGHATLYWYQQILGQGPKLLIQFQNNGVVDDSQLPKDRFSAERLKGVDSTLKIQPAKLEDSAVYLCASTSRQTYNEQFFGPGTRLTVL.

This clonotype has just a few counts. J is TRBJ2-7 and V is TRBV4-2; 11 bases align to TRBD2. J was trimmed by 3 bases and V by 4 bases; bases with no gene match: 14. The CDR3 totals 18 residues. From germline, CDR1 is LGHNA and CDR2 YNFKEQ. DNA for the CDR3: TGTGCCAGCAGCCTACCATCTAGCGGGGGGCCATCCTTCTACGAGCAGTACTTC. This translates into CASSLPSSGGPSFYEQYF.

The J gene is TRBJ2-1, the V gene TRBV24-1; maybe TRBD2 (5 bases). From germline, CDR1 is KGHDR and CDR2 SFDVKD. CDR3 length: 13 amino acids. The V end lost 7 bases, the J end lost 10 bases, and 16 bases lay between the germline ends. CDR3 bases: TGTGCCACCAGGGGCGGGCCGTCTAAGGAGCAGTTCTTC. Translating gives CATRGGPSKEQFF.

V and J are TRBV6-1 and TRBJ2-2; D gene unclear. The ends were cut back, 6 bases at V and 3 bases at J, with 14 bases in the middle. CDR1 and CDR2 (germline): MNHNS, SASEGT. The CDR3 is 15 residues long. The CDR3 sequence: CASSPIAPHTGELFF. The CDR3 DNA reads TGTGCCAGCAGCCCCATAGCTCCGCACACCGGGGAGCTGTTTTTT.

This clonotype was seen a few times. CDR3 in amino acids: CASSLVGVNEKLFF. In DNA form, the CDR3 reads TGTGCCAGCAGCTTAGTCGGGGTCAATGAAAAACTGTTTTTT. The V gene is TRBV7-8, the J gene TRBJ1-4; no clear D gene. The germline V gene encodes CDR1 SGHVS and CDR2 FQNEAQ. The V gene lost 1 base and the J gene lost 5 bases, with 8 bases spanning the gap. The CDR3 runs to 14 residues. The variable domain in full, completed from reference TRBV7-8 and TRBJ1-4, reads GAGVSQSPRYKVAKRGQDVALRCDPISGHVSLFWYQQALGQGPEFLTYFQNEAQLDKSGLPSDRFFAERPEGSVSTLKIQRTQQEDSAVYLCASSLVGVNEKLFFGSGTQLSVL.

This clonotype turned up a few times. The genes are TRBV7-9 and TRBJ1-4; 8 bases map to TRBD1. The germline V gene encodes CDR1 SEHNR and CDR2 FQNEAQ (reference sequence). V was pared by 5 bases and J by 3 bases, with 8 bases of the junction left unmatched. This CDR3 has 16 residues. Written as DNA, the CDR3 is TGTGCCAGCAGCCCGCCGACAGGGGAGGCTAATGAAAAACTGTTTTTT. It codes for CASSPPTGEANEKLFF.

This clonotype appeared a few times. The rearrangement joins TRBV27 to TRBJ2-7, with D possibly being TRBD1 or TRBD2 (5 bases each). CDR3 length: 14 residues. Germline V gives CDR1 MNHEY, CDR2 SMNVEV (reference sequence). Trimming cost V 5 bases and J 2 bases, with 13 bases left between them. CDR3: CASSPTGATYEQYF. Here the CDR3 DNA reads TGTGCCAGCAGTCCGACCGGGGCAACCTACGAGCAGTACTTC.

Written as DNA, the CDR3 is TGTGCCAGCAGCCAAGTACACGGGCGGGATCCGACCTACGAGCAGTACTTC. Translated, it gives CASSQVHGRDPTYEQYF. V gene TRBV3-1 combines with J gene TRBJ2-7, with D perhaps TRBD2 (6 bases). The CDR3 has 17 amino acids. Per germline, CDR1 LGHDT and CDR2 YNNKEL (reference sequence). V was pared by 1 base and J by 2 bases, with 18 bases between.

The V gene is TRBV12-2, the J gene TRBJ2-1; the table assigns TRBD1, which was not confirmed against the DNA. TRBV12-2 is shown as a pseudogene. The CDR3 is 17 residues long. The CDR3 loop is CASRHRQGAYQYNEQFF. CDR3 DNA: TGTGCAAGTCGCCACCGACAGGGGGCTTACCAATACAATGAGCAGTTCTTC.

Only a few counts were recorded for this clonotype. The CDR3 here is CASILRPRNEKLFF. The CDR3 DNA is TGTGCCAGCATCCTACGGCCGAGAAATGAAAAACTGTTTTTT. The chain is built from TRBV2 and TRBJ1-4; D is unclear. Per germline, CDR1 SNHLY and CDR2 FYNNEI. V dropped 7 bases and J dropped 5 bases, with 14 bases sitting between them. This CDR3 has 14 amino acids.

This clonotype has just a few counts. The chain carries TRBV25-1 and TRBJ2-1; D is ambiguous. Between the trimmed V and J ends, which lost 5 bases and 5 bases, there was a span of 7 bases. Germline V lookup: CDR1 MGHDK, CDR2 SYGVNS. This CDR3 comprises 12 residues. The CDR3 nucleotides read TGTGCCAGCAGTTACCAAAACAATGAGCAGTTCTTC. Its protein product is CASSYQNNEQFF. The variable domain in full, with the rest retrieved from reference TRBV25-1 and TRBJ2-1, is EADIYQTPRYLVIGTGKKITLECSQTMGHDKMYWYQQDPGMELHLIHYSYGVNSTEKGDLSSESTVSRIRTEHFPLTLESARPSHTSQYLCASSYQNNEQFFGPGTRLTVL.

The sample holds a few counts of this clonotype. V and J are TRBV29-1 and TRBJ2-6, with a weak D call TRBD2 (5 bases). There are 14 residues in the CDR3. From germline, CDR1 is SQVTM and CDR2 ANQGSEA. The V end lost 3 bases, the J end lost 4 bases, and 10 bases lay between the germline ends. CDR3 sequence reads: CSVDPPGGANVLTF. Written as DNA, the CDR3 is TGCAGCGTTGATCCCCCGGGGGGGGCCAACGTCCTGACTTTC. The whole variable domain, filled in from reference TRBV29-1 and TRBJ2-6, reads SAVISQKPSRDICQRGTSLTIQCQVDSQVTMMFWYRQQPGQSLTLIATANQGSEATYESGFVIDKFPISRPNLTFSTLTVSNMSPEDSSIYLCSVDPPGGANVLTFGAGSRLTVL.

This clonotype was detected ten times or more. The chain's CDR3 is CASSHLGREEDTQYF. In nucleotides, the CDR3 is TGTGCCAGCAGTCACCTGGGACGGGAGGAAGATACGCAGTATTTT. The V call is TRBV7-9, the J call TRBJ2-3, with TRBD2 matching over 7 bases. Per the germline V gene, CDR1 is SEHNR and CDR2 is FQNEAQ (reference sequence). The V and J ends lost 6 bases and 5 bases, in that order; junction bases with no gene match: 11. CDR3 length equals 15 residues.

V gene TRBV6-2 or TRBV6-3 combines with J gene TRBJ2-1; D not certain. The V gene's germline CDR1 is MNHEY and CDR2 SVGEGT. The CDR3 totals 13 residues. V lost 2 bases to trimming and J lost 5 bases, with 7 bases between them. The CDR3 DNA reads TGTGCCAGCAGTTACCATGTTGACAATGAGCAGTTCTTC. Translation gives CASSYHVDNEQFF.